The 20 T cell receptor beta chains given below trace back to one sample, sequenced in a study of blood T cell repertoires in COVID-19. Measured with immunoSEQ multiplex PCR; TCRdb has only the in-frame clones, and not every one. The repertoire holds over 150,000 clones, with around 85% as singletons. Specimen: PBMCs or T cells enriched from blood (not recorded which). All receptors derive from a man aged 40-50 years who had recovered from COVID-19.

The chain has TRBV2 and TRBJ1-4, with TRBD1 matching 11 bases. This CDR3 is 16 amino acids long. The V gene end was trimmed by 5 bases and the J gene end by 6 bases; junction bases not matched to a gene: 8. Germline V gives CDR1 SNHLY, CDR2 FYNNEI. CDR3 sequence reads: CASSTGQGALDEKLFF. The CDR3 DNA is TGTGCCAGCAGTACCGGACAGGGGGCCCTGGATGAAAAACTGTTTTTT.

The J gene is TRBJ1-6, the V gene TRBV27; D not certain. Germline V lookup: CDR1 MNHEY, CDR2 SMNVEV (reference sequence). This CDR3 has 14 residues. The V end was cut by 3 bases, the J end by 4 bases, with 7 bases between. This chain's CDR3 is CASSFWPYNSPLHF. The CDR3, as DNA: TGTGCCAGCAGTTTTTGGCCGTATAATTCACCCCTCCACTTT.

This chain uses TRBV10-3 with TRBJ1-1; 8 nucleotides align to TRBD1. Germline V CDR1 and CDR2: ENHRY, SYGVKD. J gave up 4 bases and V 11 bases, and 6 bases lay outside the gene matches. The CDR3 consists of 12 residues. CDR3 region: CAGQGEGTEAFF. The CDR3 DNA is TGTGCCGGACAGGGCGAGGGCACTGAAGCTTTCTTT.

This clone was detected only a few times. CDR3 nucleotides: TGTGCCAGCAGCCAGACGTGGGGGGGAAGCCAGCCCCAGCATTTT. Translation: CASSQTWGGSQPQHF. This rearrangement joins TRBV3-1 (or the pseudogene TRBV3-2) to TRBJ1-5, with a tentative D call TRBD1 (5 bases). The CDR3 totals 15 residues. CDR1 is LGHDT, CDR2 YNNKEL, per germline (reference sequence). The V gene lost 3 bases and the J gene lost 7 bases, with 16 bases spanning the gap.

The chain carries TRBV4-2 and TRBJ2-7; D uncertain. Germline-derived CDR1 and CDR2 are LGHNA and YNFKEQ. V was shortened by 0 bases and J by 4 bases, with 13 bases between the two germline ends. The CDR3 loop spans 15 amino acids. The CDR3 region has the DNA TGTGCCAGCAGCCAAGATCTAATGCGAAAATACGAGCAGTACTTC. This codes for CASSQDLMRKYEQYF.

This chain connects TRBV11-3 to TRBJ1-1; D remains unclear. The germline gives CDR1 SGHNT, CDR2 YENEEA. The CDR3 length is 13 residues. With 5 bases removed from V and 5 bases from J, the gap between germline ends came to 12 bases. The CDR3 reads CASSQSLTTEAFF. In nucleotides, the CDR3 is TGTGCCAGCAGCCAATCTCTTACTACTGAAGCTTTCTTT.

The CDR3, as DNA: TGTGCCAGCAGCTATTCTCGGGGAAGTGGATACGAGCAGTACTTC. This translates into CASSYSRGSGYEQYF. The V and J genes are TRBV6-6 and TRBJ2-7; D possibly corresponds to TRBD2 (5 bases). Trimming shortened V by 6 bases and J by 4 bases, and 19 bases separated the two germline ends. The V gene's germline CDR1 is MNHNY and CDR2 SVGAGI (reference sequence). The CDR3 runs 15 residues.

This chain uses TRBV15 with TRBJ2-7; TRBD1 matches at 7 bases. Germline CDR1 is LNHNV and CDR2 is YYDKDF (reference sequence). V lost 5 bases and J lost 2; bases outside the gene matches: 3. The CDR3 totals 13 residues. In nucleotides, the CDR3 is TGTGCCACCAGCCAGGACAGGCCCTACGAGCAGTACTTC. Translation gives CATSQDRPYEQYF.

The J gene is TRBJ2-7, the V gene TRBV29-1; TRBD1 agrees at 8 bases. Germline CDR1 is SQVTM and CDR2 is ANQGSEA. Trimming removed 4 bases from V and 4 bases from J; junction bases left unmatched: 6. The CDR3 spans 13 residues. CDR3 protein: CSVAQGGGYEQYF. For the CDR3, the DNA is TGCAGCGTTGCACAGGGGGGTGGGTACGAGCAGTACTTC.

The rearrangement uses TRBV6-1 and TRBJ2-7, with TRBD2 as a possible D gene (6 bases). The V end lost 1 base, the J end lost 1 base, and 11 bases lay between the germline ends. This CDR3 contains 15 residues. Germline V gene lookup returns CDR1 MNHNS and CDR2 SASEGT. The CDR3 region has the DNA TGTGCCAGCAGTGAAGGGGCGGGGTTATCCTACGAGCAGTACTTC. This translates into CASSEGAGLSYEQYF.

The rearrangement uses TRBV23-1 and TRBJ1-5; TRBD1 aligns across 7 bases. TRBV23-1 is an ORF; its function is uncertain. J was trimmed by 5 bases and V by 2 bases; bases with no gene match: 15. This CDR3 has 18 amino acids. CDR3 DNA: TGCGCCAGCAGTCAAAAGGTGAGGGGGCATTTGTTCGATCAGCCCCAGCATTTT. It translates to CASSQKVRGHLFDQPQHF.

The chain carries TRBV18 and TRBJ1-2; no firm D call. Per the germline V gene, CDR1 is KGHSH and CDR2 is LQKENI. Trimming took 6 bases from V and 8 from J, leaving 10 bases between them. This CDR3 contains 11 residues. CDR3 coding DNA: TGTGCCAGCTCGTCCGACATCGGCTACACCTTC. Amino acids: CASSSDIGYTF.

This CDR3 reads CASSVADGGTGELFF. The CDR3 DNA reads TGTGCCAGCAGCGTAGCGGATGGCGGCACCGGGGAGCTGTTTTTT. The chain is built from TRBV9 and TRBJ2-2; D unresolved. Trimming pared 0 bases from V and 4 bases from J, leaving 10 bases between. This CDR3 is 15 amino acids long. Germline V gene sequence: CDR1 SGDLS, CDR2 YYNGEE.

The genes are TRBV18 and TRBJ2-1, with a weak D call TRBD1 (5 bases). The germline gives CDR1 KGHSH, CDR2 LQKENI. V lost 5 bases to trimming and J lost 4 bases, with 21 bases between them. The CDR3 has 17 amino acids. This chain's CDR3 is CASSSNTQGHWYNEQFF. Written as DNA, the CDR3 is TGTGCCAGCTCATCGAACACTCAGGGTCATTGGTACAATGAGCAGTTCTTC.

This chain connects TRBV12-3 or TRBV12-4 to TRBJ1-2; D remains ambiguous. V was cut by 4 bases and J by 8 bases, with 8 bases left in between. The CDR3 extends over 11 amino acids. The CDR3 nucleotides read TGTGCCAGCAGTTCGGTTTGGGGCTACACCTTC. As protein: CASSSVWGYTF.

This sequence joins TRBV5-1 and TRBJ1-1; 7 bases are a match to TRBD1. CDR3 length: 14 residues. V lost 0 bases and J lost 4; bases outside the gene matches: 3. Germline V gives CDR1 SGHRS, CDR2 YFSETQ. The CDR3 sequence: CASSLAAGGTEAFF. DNA of the CDR3: TGCGCCAGCAGCTTGGCGGCAGGGGGCACTGAAGCTTTCTTT.

V is TRBV10-3 and J is TRBJ2-1; D remains unclear. Trimming shortened V by 8 bases and J by 5 bases, and 19 bases separated the two germline ends. This CDR3 has 15 residues. The germline gives CDR1 ENHRY, CDR2 SYGVKD. CDR3 in amino acids: CAISPNGGPNNEQFF. The CDR3 nucleotides read TGTGCCATCTCCCCAAATGGTGGGCCCAACAATGAGCAGTTCTTC.

The chain couples TRBV7-2 to TRBJ2-7, with 8 bases matching TRBD1. CDR1 SGHTA and CDR2 FQGNSA come from the germline V gene. The V gene end was trimmed by 4 bases and the J gene end by 3 bases; junction bases not matched to a gene: 5. The CDR3 spans 14 residues. The CDR3 coding sequence is TGTGCCAGCAGCTCAAGGACAGGGAACTACGAGCAGTACTTC. Translation: CASSSRTGNYEQYF.

V gene TRBV19 combines with J gene TRBJ2-1, with 7 nucleotides matching TRBD2. V lost 10 bases and J lost 7; bases outside the gene matches: 10. The germline V gene has CDR1 LNHDA and CDR2 SQIVND (reference sequence). This CDR3 comprises 13 residues. CDR3 region: CAISQWGGNEQFF. The CDR3 DNA is TGTGCCATATCCCAGTGGGGAGGGAATGAGCAGTTCTTC.

The genes are TRBV5-4 and TRBJ1-4, with D perhaps matching TRBD1 (6 bases). The CDR3 has 14 residues. Germline-derived CDR1 and CDR2 are SGHNT and YYREEE (reference sequence). V lost 1 base and J 8 bases, leaving 12 bases between the germline ends. Written as DNA, the CDR3 is TGTGCCAGCAGCTTGACAGGGAAGGGGGAAAAACTGTTTTTT. Translating gives CASSLTGKGEKLFF.